This TCR beta chain comes out of a study of vaccination effects on CD4 cells after COVID-19. On this clone: The target antigen is unknown.

Sequencing in the ViraFEST assay came after antigen-specific CD4+ T cells had been expanded with viral peptide pools, which were used to stimulate PBMC. After around ten days in culture, the CD4+ T cells were isolated. Nucleocapsid antibodies stayed negative before and after vaccination, showing no earlier SARS-CoV-2 infection. After removal of 3 bases from V and 4 bases from J, the junction contained 9 bases not matched to a gene. The CDR3 totals 18 residues. Germline V gene sequence: CDR1 MRHNA, CDR2 SNTAGT. Profiling relied on immunoSEQ multiplex PCR, and the TCRdb table lists in-frame clones only, not all of them. The table lists 65,000 to 90,000 clones, more than 60% of them singletons.

This sequence was found in a human donor who received a COVID-19 vaccine. The chain uses TRBV6-4 and TRBJ2-1; 13 bases are shared with TRBD2. This sample comprised CD4+ T cells from PBMCs cultured with SARS-CoV-2 spike peptides, obtained before COVID-19 vaccination. CDR3 DNA: TGTGCCAGCAGTGAGACCCCGGGACTAGCGGGGACATACAATGAGCAGTTCTTC. The encoded protein is CASSETPGLAGTYNEQFF.